This T cell receptor beta chain emerged from a study of identical twins. Study outcomes and limitations: The study found that models underestimated out-of-frame TCR alpha sharing in monozygotic twins. Among out-of-frame alpha sequences shared by twins, low generation probability occurred in excess.

A universal primer site arose from template switching, and cDNA bore unique molecular identifiers. TCRdb re-derived calls from the 5' RACE reads in MiXCR, one entry per CDR3 protein. Here the sample spans more than 1.5 million distinct CDR3 sequences, less than 35% being singletons. As for this clonotype: Its specificity is unknown.

The CDR3 extends over 13 amino acids. The germline gives CDR1 LNHDA, CDR2 SQIVND (reference sequence). Trimming removed 4 bases from V and 3 bases from J, with 10 bases in between. The receptor's source is a newborn girl in good health. The chain links TRBV19 to TRBJ2-7; D call uncertain. The specimen sequenced was cord blood. CDR3 sequence reads: CASSTQDGYEQYF. The CDR3, as DNA: TGTGCCAGTAGTACCCAGGACGGCTACGAGCAGTACTTC.